The 6 T cell receptor beta chains in this list originate from one sample, sequenced in a study of CD8 T cells in ankylosing spondylitis. TCRdb called the 5' RACE reads again in MiXCR, with one record for every CDR3 protein. The table has roughly 130,000 distinct CDR3 sequences, roughly an eighth seen once. Specimen: blood, either unsorted or a sorted T cell fraction (not recorded which). Every receptor here comes from a female donor with ankylosing spondylitis or in good health (not recorded which).

This clonotype has ten or more counts. The chain is built from TRBV11-2 and TRBJ2-7; D uncertain. The germline gives CDR1 SGHAT, CDR2 FQNNGV. This CDR3 has 12 residues. Trimming stripped 3 bases from V and 4 bases from J, with 7 bases between. The CDR3 bases are TGTGCCAGCAGCTTTGCAGGTTACGAGCAGTACTTC. Translating it yields CASSFAGYEQYF. The whole variable domain, filled in from reference TRBV11-2 and TRBJ2-7, reads EAGVAQSPRYKIIEKRQSVAFWCNPISGHATLYWYQQILGQGPKLLIQFQNNGVVDDSQLPKDRFSAERLKGVDSTLKIQPAKLEDSAVYLCASSFAGYEQYFGPGTRLTVT.

This clonotype occurred a few times. The chain couples TRBV20-1 to TRBJ1-5; D call uncertain. The CDR3 is made up of 10 amino acids. The V end was cut by 6 bases, the J end by 8 bases, with 8 bases between. The germline gives CDR1 DFQATT, CDR2 SNEGSKA (reference sequence). The CDR3, as DNA: TGCAGTGCCAACGGGGAGCCCCAGCATTTT. Protein: CSANGEPQHF.

This clonotype has more than one count but fewer than ten. This chain links TRBV20-1 with TRBJ2-7; the D gene is possibly TRBD2 (8 bases). With 5 bases removed from V and 3 bases from J, the gap between germline ends came to 17 bases. Germline V gene sequence: CDR1 DFQATT, CDR2 SNEGSKA (reference sequence). The CDR3 has 14 residues. The CDR3 DNA reads as TGCAGTGCTCAGGGGGGACTAGGAGTCTACGAGCAGTACTTC. It codes for CSAQGGLGVYEQYF.

For this clonotype: It may be a read error: a sequence one base away is much more abundant. This chain uses TRBV20-1 with TRBJ2-3, with 7 positions matching TRBD2. CDR1 is DFQATT, CDR2 SNEGSKA, per germline (reference sequence). Trimming cost V 5 bases and J 0 bases; bases outside gene matches: 5. The CDR3 length is 14 residues. The CDR3 loop reads CSAPGTTSTDTQYF. The CDR3 DNA reads TGCAGTGCTCCCGGGACTACGAGCACAGATACGCAGTATTTT.

This chain joins TRBV12-3 or TRBV12-4 and TRBJ2-5; D is perhaps TRBD1 or TRBD2 (5 bases each). The CDR3 runs 15 residues. V was pared by 2 bases and J by 7 bases, with 17 bases between. CDR3 residues: CASSLTLRHGGTQYF. DNA for the CDR3: TGTGCCAGCAGTTTAACCCTTCGGCATGGGGGGACCCAGTACTTC.

This clonotype was recorded at least ten times. This chain joins TRBV7-2 and TRBJ2-1, with D maybe TRBD2 (6 bases). CDR1 and CDR2 (germline): SGHTA, FQGNSA. V was trimmed by 2 bases and J by 2 bases, leaving 13 bases between them. The CDR3 runs 16 residues. The CDR3 DNA reads as TGTGCCAGCAGCTTATCGGGCGGGATTGCCTACAATGAGCAGTTCTTC. Protein product: CASSLSGGIAYNEQFF.